This T cell receptor (beta chain) was recovered during a study of cytomegalovirus exposure and HLA in healthy donors. Overall study results and limits: Cytomegalovirus association was listed for roughly 160 TCR beta chains. For cytomegalovirus status, the classifier reportedly gave diagnoses with high specificity and sensitivity.

The assay was immunoSEQ multiplex PCR, and TCRdb's table has in-frame clones only and misses some. The table includes 300,000 to 450,000 clones, just over 85% detected once. Turning to this clone: Its antigen is unknown.

Sequencing input: PBMCs. The receptor was isolated from a woman between 18 and 30 years old in good health and CMV-seronegative.

CDR3 nucleotide sequence: TGTGCCAGCAGTAGCGGACAGGGGGCCGGGGAGACCCAGTACTTC. Translating it yields CASSSGQGAGETQYF. The rearrangement uses TRBV28 and TRBJ2-5, with TRBD1 matching 11 bases. From germline, CDR1 is MDHEN and CDR2 SYDVKM. Germline trimming cut 5 bases from V and 5 bases from J; bases unmatched to any gene: 7. The CDR3 has 15 residues.